Each of the 10 T cell receptor beta chains below was sequenced from the same sample in a study of blood T cell repertoires in COVID-19 (dated by TCRdb to the early 2020s). The library relied on the immunoSEQ multiplex PCR assay. TCRdb re-hosts the immuneACCESS table, in-frame sequences only. Its copies lack some clones; in the studies checked, an unresolved V gene accounts for under half of them, and the cause for the rest is not known. This sample lists 100,000 to 150,000 clones; 60% to 80% were detected once. The ten largest account for about 6% of the sample. The sequenced material came from peripheral blood. These receptors were obtained from a man older than 75 with COVID-19, enrolled during active disease.

This clone was detected only a few times. The chain links TRBV30 to TRBJ2-5; TRBD2 agrees at 15 bases. The CDR3 is made up of 14 amino acids. Trimming cost V 5 bases and J 6 bases; bases outside gene matches: 4. Germline loops: CDR1 GTSNPN, CDR2 SVGIG (reference sequence). The CDR3 protein is CAWEGTSGRKTQYF. The CDR3 DNA reads TGTGCCTGGGAGGGGACTAGCGGGAGGAAGACCCAGTACTTC.

This sequence joins TRBV18 and TRBJ2-3, with D possibly TRBD1 on 6 matching bases. This CDR3 spans 14 amino acids. CDR1 KGHSH and CDR2 LQKENI come from the germline V gene. The V end was cut by 6 bases, the J end by 5 bases, with 15 bases between. The CDR3 sequence: CASSRTTGKDTQYF. CDR3 coding DNA: TGTGCCAGCTCTCGCACTACAGGGAAAGATACGCAGTATTTT.

V usage is TRBV7-8 and J usage is TRBJ1-4; maybe TRBD1 (6 bases). V lost 5 bases to trimming and J lost 6 bases, with 19 bases between them. Germline values: CDR1 SGHVS, CDR2 FQNEAQ. The CDR3 runs 16 residues. For the CDR3, the DNA is TGTGCCAGCAGCACCACAGGGAGTCGCCCCTATGAAAAACTGTTTTTT. Translating gives CASSTTGSRPYEKLFF. Full variable domain (missing parts from reference TRBV7-8 and TRBJ1-4): GAGVSQSPRYKVAKRGQDVALRCDPISGHVSLFWYQQALGQGPEFLTYFQNEAQLDKSGLPSDRFFAERPEGSVSTLKIQRTQQEDSAVYLCASSTTGSRPYEKLFFGSGTQLSVL.

The chain links TRBV27 to TRBJ1-5; TRBD1 aligns across 9 bases. The CDR3 runs to 19 residues. Trimming took 10 bases from V and 9 from J; bases not matched to a gene: 28. Germline V lookup: CDR1 MNHEY, CDR2 SMNVEV (reference sequence). The CDR3 protein is CATPVRYRGLSTTPWPQHF. In nucleotides, the CDR3 is TGTGCCACCCCAGTAAGGTACAGGGGGCTTTCAACCACCCCATGGCCCCAGCATTTT.

This chain uses TRBV12-3 or TRBV12-4 with TRBJ2-7; TRBD2 matches 11 bases. With V trimmed by 3 bases and J by 6 bases, 1 base remained unmatched. This CDR3 region has 13 residues. The CDR3 protein is CASSFSGRGEQYF. CDR3 nucleotides: TGTGCCAGCAGTTTTAGCGGGAGGGGCGAGCAGTACTTC.

This clone was picked up many times. The genes are TRBV7-9 and TRBJ2-5, with 10 bases identical to TRBD1. The CDR3 spans 14 residues. The V gene end was trimmed by 4 bases and the J gene end by 5 bases; junction bases not matched to a gene: 4. Looked up from germline, CDR1 is SEHNR and CDR2 is FQNEAQ (reference sequence). CDR3 sequence (DNA): TGTGCCAGCAGCTGGGGACAGGGGCGGGAGACCCAGTACTTC. Its protein product is CASSWGQGRETQYF.

This chain uses TRBV28 with TRBJ1-2; the match to TRBD1 covers 8 bases. This CDR3 has 15 amino acids. The germline gives CDR1 MDHEN, CDR2 SYDVKM. The trim removed 6 bases at V and 6 bases at J, leaving 12 bases unmatched. This CDR3 reads CASSYGGQGINGYTF. CDR3 DNA sequence: TGTGCCAGCAGCTACGGAGGACAGGGAATTAATGGCTACACCTTC.

The J gene is TRBJ1-2, the V gene TRBV25-1, with D uncertain. The CDR3 length is 12 residues. The germline V and J ends were trimmed by 5 bases and 8 bases, with 12 bases remaining between them. The germline CDR1 and CDR2 sequences are MGHDK and SYGVNS. The CDR3 protein is CASSSRGGGYTF. The CDR3 region has the DNA TGTGCCAGCAGTAGCAGAGGAGGGGGCTACACCTTC.

J is TRBJ2-7 and V is TRBV27; 13 bases match TRBD2. CDR1 and CDR2 (germline): MNHEY, SMNVEV (reference sequence). The V gene end was trimmed by 6 bases and the J gene end by 4 bases; junction bases not matched to a gene: 6. This CDR3 is 15 amino acids long. CDR3 sequence: CASRRTSGSYYEQYF. CDR3 sequence (DNA): TGTGCCAGCAGACGGACTAGCGGGAGTTATTACGAGCAGTACTTC.

The chain combines TRBV5-1 with TRBJ2-3; TRBD1 might be the D (5 bases). V lost 6 bases to trimming and J lost 1 base, with 9 bases between them. This CDR3 has 13 amino acids. CDR1 and CDR2 from the germline V gene are SGHRS and YFSETQ. Written as DNA, the CDR3 is TGCGCCAGCAACCTACAGGGCACAGATACGCAGTATTTT. It encodes CASNLQGTDTQYF.